The rows below give T cell receptor beta chains drawn from one sample of a study of blood T cells in healthy people across ages. Each CDR3 protein is one row after TCRdb ran MiXCR on the 5' RACE reads. The table records around 500,000 distinct CDR3 sequences, around half of them present only once. Material: blood. Receptors were obtained from an elderly man in good health. The CDR3 runs from the conserved cysteine through the conserved F or W. A D gene is named only where the DNA matches it firmly. The size of a clone is reported for some rows only, either as once, few or many, or as a class for expanded clones.

CDR3,DNA,J,D,V,size
CSARGGTTQETQYF,TGCAGTGCTAGAGGCGGGACTACACAAGAGACCCAGTACTTC,TRBJ2-5,TRBD2,TRBV20-1,NA
CASALARGSGRSTDTQYF,TGTGCCAGCGCTCTTGCCCGGGGGAGCGGTCGGAGCACAGATACGCAGTATTTT,TRBJ2-3,NA,TRBV25-1,NA
CASSIPTGQVSYEQYF,TGTGCCAGCAGCATCCCCACAGGCCAAGTCTCCTACGAGCAGTACTTC,TRBJ2-7,NA,TRBV6-1,NA
CASSLRENYGYTF,TGCGCCAGCAGCTTGAGAGAAAACTATGGCTACACCTTC,TRBJ1-2,NA,TRBV5-1,few
CSVDRITGETQYF,TGCAGCGTTGACAGGATTACCGGAGAGACCCAGTACTTC,TRBJ2-5,NA,TRBV29-1,few
CASTPVAGGLGELFF,TGTGCCAGCACCCCCGTAGCGGGAGGACTCGGGGAGCTGTTTTTT,TRBJ2-2,TRBD2,TRBV6-5,NA
CASSLQYRTYNEQFF,TGTGCCAGCAGCCTACAGTACCGCACCTACAATGAGCAGTTCTTC,TRBJ2-1,NA,TRBV12-3/TRBV12-4,NA
CASSVDRIQYF,TGTGCCAGCAGCGTAGACAGGATTCAGTACTTC,TRBJ2-4,NA,TRBV7-9,few
CSAPPRTSGYNEQFF,TGCAGTGCTCCTCCGAGGACTAGCGGCTACAATGAGCAGTTCTTC,TRBJ2-1,TRBD2,TRBV20-1,few
CASSLQTGAPRQPQHF,TGTGCCAGCAGTTTACAAACAGGGGCGCCCCGGCAGCCCCAGCATTTT,TRBJ1-5,TRBD1,TRBV12-3/TRBV12-4,NA
CASSDEFSRWPQHF,TGTGCCAGCAGCGACGAATTTAGCAGGTGGCCCCAGCATTTT,TRBJ1-5,NA,TRBV4-2,NA
CASSQVQGVERTQYF,TGTGCCAGCAGCCAAGTACAGGGGGTGGAAAGGACCCAGTACTTC,TRBJ2-5,TRBD1,TRBV3-1,NA
CAIREETGADTQYF,TGTGCCATCAGAGAAGAGACAGGCGCAGATACGCAGTATTTT,TRBJ2-3,NA,TRBV10-3,NA
CASSPVAGGQETQYF,TGTGCCAGCAGTCCCGTAGCGGGGGGCCAGGAGACCCAGTACTTC,TRBJ2-5,TRBD2,TRBV12-3/TRBV12-4,NA
CASSLGQGRQYF,TGTGCCAGCAGCTTAGGGCAGGGACGGCAGTACTTC,TRBJ2-5,NA,TRBV7-9,few
CASTGQLYNEQFF,TGTGCCAGTACGGGACAGCTATACAATGAGCAGTTCTTC,TRBJ2-1,TRBD1,TRBV2,NA
CASSLEPGESFLYYGYTF,TGTGCCAGCAGCTTAGAGCCCGGGGAAAGCTTTCTATACTATGGCTACACCTTC,TRBJ1-2,NA,TRBV7-2,NA
CASSATGPTEAFF,TGTGCCAGCAGCGCCACAGGGCCCACTGAAGCTTTCTTT,TRBJ1-1,NA,TRBV7-9,few
CASSLQGLAKYNEQYF,TGTGCCAGCAGCCTTCAGGGACTAGCGAAATACAATGAGCAGTACTTC,TRBJ2-7,TRBD2,TRBV11-2,few
CASSLARLGAQYF,TGTGCCAGCAGCTTAGCGCGTCTCGGGGCGCAGTACTTC,TRBJ2-5,NA,TRBV7-2,NA
CASSHTSFEQYF,TGTGCCAGCAGCCATACTAGCTTCGAGCAGTACTTC,TRBJ2-7,NA,TRBV3-1,NA
CASSETGMNTDTQYF,TGTGCCAGCAGTGAGACCGGGATGAACACAGATACGCAGTATTTT,TRBJ2-3,NA,TRBV6-6,many
CASSLADRYEQYF,TGTGCCAGCAGCTTAGCGGATCGCTACGAGCAGTACTTC,TRBJ2-7,NA,TRBV7-2,many
CASSVGQGFQPQHF,TGTGCCAGCAGCGTAGGTCAGGGGTTTCAGCCCCAGCATTTT,TRBJ1-5,NA,TRBV9,few
CAISERASGETSTDTQYF,TGTGCCATCAGTGAGCGGGCTAGCGGGGAGACTAGCACAGATACGCAGTATTTT,TRBJ2-3,TRBD2,TRBV10-3,NA
CASSQGLPSTDTQYF,TGCGCCAGCAGCCAAGGACTCCCGAGCACAGATACGCAGTATTTT,TRBJ2-3,NA,TRBV4-1,NA
CASSAGTVMTGTQYF,TGCGCCAGCAGCGCCGGGACTGTGATGACAGGTACGCAGTATTTT,TRBJ2-3,NA,TRBV5-1,NA
CASSKDGSGYTF,TGTGCCAGCAGCAAAGATGGCAGTGGCTACACCTTC,TRBJ1-2,NA,TRBV7-2,NA
CASRGRTSGASDTQYF,TGTGCCAGCAGAGGAAGGACTAGCGGGGCCTCAGATACGCAGTATTTT,TRBJ2-3,TRBD2,TRBV6-6,many
CASTQQAGELFF,TGTGCCAGCACCCAGCAGGCCGGGGAGCTGTTTTTT,TRBJ2-2,NA,TRBV6-6,few
CASSLAADTEAFF,TGTGCCAGCAGTTTAGCTGCGGACACTGAAGCTTTCTTT,TRBJ1-1,NA,TRBV12-3/TRBV12-4,NA
CRARGGHTDTQYF,TGCAGGGCCAGGGGAGGCCACACAGATACGCAGTATTTT,TRBJ2-3,NA,TRBV29-1,few
CSVVGVGASSYEQYF,TGCAGCGTTGTGGGGGTTGGTGCTAGTTCCTACGAGCAGTACTTC,TRBJ2-7,NA,TRBV29-1,NA
CSVVGGLNTEAFF,TGCAGCGTTGTGGGGGGGTTGAACACTGAAGCTTTCTTT,TRBJ1-1,NA,TRBV29-1,few
CASSPRLEQFF,TGTGCCAGCAGCCCCAGATTGGAGCAGTTCTTC,TRBJ2-1,NA,TRBV7-8,many
CASSQGETASYGYTF,TGCGCCAGCAGCCAAGGTGAAACAGCTTCTTACGGCTACACCTTC,TRBJ1-2,NA,TRBV4-1,few
CASSSDSGANSPLHF,TGTGCCAGCAGTTCCGACAGTGGCGCTAATTCACCCCTCCACTTT,TRBJ1-6,NA,TRBV6-2/TRBV6-3,NA
CASRNGAYEQYF,TGTGCCAGCAGGAACGGGGCCTACGAGCAGTACTTC,TRBJ2-7,NA,TRBV6-6,many
CASSLGTGLGIPLHF,TGTGCCAGCAGCTTAGGGACAGGGTTAGGTATACCCCTCCACTTT,TRBJ1-6,TRBD1,TRBV7-2,NA
CASSTHRGAGETQYF,TGCGCCAGCAGCACCCATCGGGGAGCGGGAGAGACCCAGTACTTC,TRBJ2-5,NA,TRBV5-1,once